This is a list of T cell receptor beta chains from one sample in a study of siplizumab effects on memory and regulatory T cells. The assay was immunoSEQ multiplex PCR, and TCRdb's table has in-frame clones only and misses some. The sample carries around 72,000 clones, under 95% recorded once. The sample comprised CD8+ T cells sorted from blood. The receptors were gathered from a human donor in good health. CDR3s include the opening cysteine and the closing phenylalanine or tryptophan. The D gene is left open where the match is weak. Some rows have no size entry. The others give once, few or many, or a class for an expanded clone.

clone size	V gene	J gene	CDR3 length	D gene	CDR3 DNA	CDR3 protein
once	TRBV4-2	TRBJ2-7	13	NA	TGTGCCAGCAGCCAAGATAGGGTATACGAGCAGTACTTC	CASSQDRVYEQYF
once	TRBV19	TRBJ1-5	12	NA	TGTGCCAGTAGTATATCGGGGTTGCCCCAGCATTTT	CASSISGLPQHF
NA	TRBV2	TRBJ2-7	17	TRBD1	TGTGCCAGCAGTGGGGGGACAGGGCCTTTATTGGATTACGAGCAGTACTTC	CASSGGTGPLLDYEQYF
NA	TRBV6-5	TRBJ1-1	13	NA	TGTGCCAGCAGTTACGGGGGGAGAGCTGAAGCTTTCTTT	CASSYGGRAEAFF
NA	TRBV6-6	TRBJ2-7	15	TRBD2	TGTGCCAGCAGTTACGGGACTAGCCTAGCCTACGAGCAGTACTTC	CASSYGTSLAYEQYF
NA	TRBV14	TRBJ1-1	12	NA	TGTGCCAGCACGGGAGGGACCACTGAAGCTTTCTTT	CASTGGTTEAFF
NA	TRBV5-5	TRBJ2-3	15	NA	TGTGCCAGCAGCTTGGGACCGAGGATCACAGATACGCAGTATTTT	CASSLGPRITDTQYF
NA	TRBV7-6	TRBJ2-1	13	TRBD1	TGTGCCAGCAGCTCTTACAGGGGGAATGAGCAGTTCTTC	CASSSYRGNEQFF
NA	TRBV19	TRBJ2-1	18	NA	TGTGCCAGTAGTATGACAGGAATAAGTGGGAGGAGGTCCAATGAGCAGTTCTTC	CASSMTGISGRRSNEQFF
once	TRBV4-1	TRBJ1-2	16	NA	TGCGCCAGCAGCCAAGAATCCCGACAGTGGAACTATGGCTACACCTTC	CASSQESRQWNYGYTF
NA	TRBV6-5	TRBJ2-1	15	NA	TGTGCCAGCAACGCAGTAGGGAGAGGGTACAATGAGCAGTTCTTC	CASNAVGRGYNEQFF
once	TRBV30	TRBJ2-7	13	NA	TGTGCCTGCGACGGAGGTAATTCCTACGAGCAGTACTTC	CACDGGNSYEQYF
NA	TRBV4-2	TRBJ2-1	18	NA	TGTGCCAGCAGCCAATTCGCACAAACGGAGGCCACGGGCAATGAGCAGTTCTTC	CASSQFAQTEATGNEQFF
NA	TRBV7-9	TRBJ1-4	16	TRBD1	TGTGCCAGCAGCTTAGTAGGACAGGTCGATGGTGAAAAACTGTTTTTT	CASSLVGQVDGEKLFF
once	TRBV10-2	TRBJ2-1	11	TRBD1	TGCGCCATCCAGGGGGCGACTGAGCAGTTCTTC	CAIQGATEQFF
NA	TRBV29-1	TRBJ2-7	14	TRBD2	TGCAGCGTTTTCTCCGCTAGCGGGAGCTCCGAGCAGTACTTC	CSVFSASGSSEQYF
NA	TRBV21-1	TRBJ2-5	16	NA	TGTGCCAGCAACCAAAGGGTCGGGGACGGCCGAGAGACCCAGTACTTC	CASNQRVGDGRETQYF
NA	TRBV9	TRBJ1-1	14	NA	TGTGCCAGCAGCCGGTGGCAGGGTGGAACTGAAGCTTTCTTT	CASSRWQGGTEAFF
NA	TRBV2	TRBJ1-1	13	NA	TGTGCCAGCAGTGGTAGTGTTTACCGGGAAGCTTTCTTT	CASSGSVYREAFF
NA	TRBV29-1	TRBJ1-1	11	TRBD1	TGCAGCGTTCCCCGGGACAGGGAAGCTTTCTTT	CSVPRDREAFF
NA	TRBV7-9	TRBJ1-1	15	NA	TGTGCCAGCAGCTTACCCGGGACACCCAACACTGAAGCTTTCTTT	CASSLPGTPNTEAFF
NA	TRBV27	TRBJ2-1	14	NA	TGTGCCAGCAGTCTCGACAGCGTCTGGAATGAGCAGTTCTTC	CASSLDSVWNEQFF
NA	TRBV4-1	TRBJ2-1	17	TRBD2	TGCGCCAGCAGCCAAGACCCTGGGCGGGGGGGCTGGAATGAGCAGTTCTTC	CASSQDPGRGGWNEQFF
NA	TRBV20-1	TRBJ2-7	11	NA	TGCAGTGCTGGGAGGAACTACGAGCAGTACTTC	CSAGRNYEQYF
NA	TRBV6-1	TRBJ1-2	17	TRBD1	TGTGCCAGCAGTGAAGGGGGGACAGGGGATGTTTGGGAAGGCTACACCTTC	CASSEGGTGDVWEGYTF
NA	TRBV18	TRBJ2-4	17	NA	TGTGCCAGCTCACCACTATCCGAGGACCCCTGGAGGGACATTCAGTACTTC	CASSPLSEDPWRDIQYF
NA	TRBV5-1	TRBJ2-1	12	NA	TGCGCCAGCAGTCCCCTGCGAGATGAGCAGTTCTTC	CASSPLRDEQFF
NA	TRBV6-5	TRBJ2-7	15	NA	TGTGCCAGCAGTTACTCCGGGACGGAGTCCTACGAGCAGTACTTC	CASSYSGTESYEQYF
NA	TRBV6-1	TRBJ2-5	17	TRBD2	TGTGCCAGCAGTGAAGGATACCAGCGGGGGGGACAAGAGACCCAGTACTTC	CASSEGYQRGGQETQYF
NA	TRBV5-4	TRBJ1-5	15	TRBD1	TGTGCCAGCAGCTTGGGCAGGGGGGATAATCAGCCCCAGCATTTT	CASSLGRGDNQPQHF
NA	TRBV2	TRBJ2-3	12	NA	TGTGCCAGCAGTCTGGGTGAAATCGCGCAGTATTTT	CASSLGEIAQYF
NA	TRBV7-9	TRBJ1-3	17	NA	TGTGCCAGCAGCCCGCCCGGGCCGCCATCGACGGGAAACACCATATATTTT	CASSPPGPPSTGNTIYF
NA	TRBV14	TRBJ2-1	16	TRBD2	TGTGCCAGCAGCCCGTGGACTAGCGGGATAATCGATGAGCAGTTCTTC	CASSPWTSGIIDEQFF
NA	TRBV7-7	TRBJ2-2	13	NA	TGTGCTAGCAGCTTAGCGTTGTCCGGGGAGCTGTTTTTT	CASSLALSGELFF
once	TRBV29-1	TRBJ2-7	13	TRBD1	TGCAGCGTATCCACTGGGACAGGGTACGAGCAGTACTTC	CSVSTGTGYEQYF
NA	TRBV19	TRBJ1-2	12	NA	TGTGCCAGTAGTATTGGGGCAGCTGGCTACACCTTC	CASSIGAAGYTF
NA	TRBV2	TRBJ2-2	15	TRBD2	TGTGCCAGCAGAGGGCTAGCGGGAGTTATCGGGGAGCTGTTTTTT	CASRGLAGVIGELFF
NA	TRBV5-6	TRBJ2-1	17	TRBD2	TGTGCCAGCAGCTGGGGACTAGCTCAGAGCTCCTACAATGAGCAGTTCTTC	CASSWGLAQSSYNEQFF
NA	TRBV2	TRBJ2-5	13	NA	TGTGCCAGCAGTGAACGATTACAAGAGACCCAGTACTTC	CASSERLQETQYF
NA	TRBV4-1	TRBJ2-7	16	TRBD1	TGCGCCAGCAGCTTCACTACGGGACAGGGGTCCTACGAGCAGTACTTC	CASSFTTGQGSYEQYF
NA	TRBV6-1	TRBJ1-1	14	NA	TGTGCCAGCAGTGATTGGGGAAGCGGCACTGAAGCTTTCTTT	CASSDWGSGTEAFF
NA	TRBV6-1	TRBJ2-3	14	NA	TGTGCCAGCAGTGCGGGCCTCTCCACAGATACGCAGTATTTT	CASSAGLSTDTQYF
NA	TRBV27	TRBJ2-7	13	NA	TGTGCCAGCACAACCAGGGGGGCCTACGAGCAGTACTTC	CASTTRGAYEQYF
NA	TRBV5-6	TRBJ2-1	12	NA	TGTGCCAGCAGCTTGTCAGGCAATGAGCAGTTCTTC	CASSLSGNEQFF
NA	TRBV7-8	TRBJ1-4	14	TRBD1	TGTGCCAGCAGCCGGACAGGCCTGAATGAAAAACTGTTTTTT	CASSRTGLNEKLFF
NA	TRBV25-1	TRBJ1-1	13	TRBD1	TGTGCCAGCAGTTACAGGGGGCTTGTTGAAGCTTTCTTT	CASSYRGLVEAFF
NA	TRBV1	TRBJ2-7	16	NA	TGCACCAGCAGCCAAGATCGAGGGAGAATAGGGAACGAGCAGTACTTC	CTSSQDRGRIGNEQYF
NA	TRBV7-3	TRBJ2-2	16	TRBD1	TGTGCCAGCAGCCCGGGGACAGGGGGTCTCGGTAGGGAGCTGTTTTTT	CASSPGTGGLGRELFF
NA	TRBV15	TRBJ2-2	17	TRBD2	TGTGCCACCAGCGGTACGGGACTAGCGGGACTTACCGGGGAGCTGTTTTTT	CATSGTGLAGLTGELFF
NA	TRBV7-9	TRBJ2-7	16	TRBD2	TGTGCCAGCAGCTTAAGGCTAGCGGGAGCCCCCGGCGAGCAGTACTTC	CASSLRLAGAPGEQYF
once	TRBV2	TRBJ2-5	16	NA	TGTGCCAGCAGAGGACTTATTCTTATAGAGAGGGAGACCCAGTACTTC	CASRGLILIERETQYF
NA	TRBV2	TRBJ2-1	15	TRBD2	TGTGCCAGCAGTAGGGGTAGCGGGGGCCCGAATGAGCAGTTCTTC	CASSRGSGGPNEQFF
NA	TRBV11-2	TRBJ2-7	15	TRBD2	TGTGCCAGCAGCTTGCCGGGGGGTCACTCCTACGAGCAGTACTTC	CASSLPGGHSYEQYF
NA	TRBV4-2	TRBJ1-1	15	NA	TGTGCCAGCAGCCAAGATTTCCGGGGTGGCACTGAAGCTTTCTTT	CASSQDFRGGTEAFF
NA	TRBV27	TRBJ1-5	18	TRBD1	TGTGCCAGCAGTTCTGGGACAGGGTTGGGTGGAGGCAATCAGCCCCAGCATTTT	CASSSGTGLGGGNQPQHF
NA	TRBV7-9	TRBJ2-5	17	TRBD2	TGTGCCAGCAGCCCCCTGACTAGCGGGGGGGCCGGAGAGACCCAGTACTTC	CASSPLTSGGAGETQYF
few	TRBV4-1	TRBJ1-2	13	NA	TGCGCCAGCAGCCAAGATGGGGGTGATGGCTACACCTTC	CASSQDGGDGYTF
NA	TRBV6-6	TRBJ1-1	13	NA	TGTGCCAGCAGCCCGACAGTCGAACCTGAAGCTTTCTTT	CASSPTVEPEAFF
NA	TRBV29-1	TRBJ2-7	13	NA	TGCAGCGTGGGCTCTGGGGGCTTATACGAGCAGTACTTC	CSVGSGGLYEQYF
NA	TRBV5-1	TRBJ2-1	13	NA	TGCGCCAGCAGCCCCCTCTTGTTCGATGAGCAGTTCTTC	CASSPLLFDEQFF